The 30 T cell receptor beta chains in this list originate from one sample, sequenced in a study of prognosis after radiotherapy for stage I lung cancer. The TCR beta CDR3 region was amplified from genomic DNA, with two rounds of multiplex PCR being used for the amplification. Round one of PCR was performed, and it used primers specific to each TRBV and TRBJ gene. TCRdb fed the multiplex PCR reads into MiXCR, producing one record per CDR3 protein. The sample consists of 45,000 to 60,000 distinct CDR3 sequences, about 37% of them appearing once. The sequencing used PBMCs, collected before or after stereotactic body radiation therapy (not recorded which). Source of these receptors: a donor aged 50 or older with non-small cell lung cancer.

A single count supports this clonotype. One base away lies a much larger clone, so this may be a sequencing read error. The chain joins TRBV6-9 to TRBJ1-1, with 9 bases matching TRBD1. Per germline, CDR1 MNHGY and CDR2 SVAAGI. CDR3 size: 15 residues. V gave up 5 bases and J gave up 4 bases; unmatched junction bases: 8. The CDR3 spells CASSQPWTGATEAFF. Written as DNA, the CDR3 is TGTGCCAGCAGTCAGCCCTGGACAGGGGCCACTGAAGCTTTCTTT.

The table lists this clonotype with many counts. The V call is TRBV19, the J call TRBJ2-5; the match to TRBD1 covers 9 bases. Germline-derived CDR1 and CDR2 are LNHDA and SQIVND (reference sequence). Trimming cost V 3 bases and J 0 bases; bases outside gene matches: 5. The CDR3 extends over 16 amino acids. The chain's CDR3 is CASSILTGGDQETQYF. The CDR3, as DNA: TGTGCCAGTAGTATCTTGACAGGGGGGGACCAAGAGACCCAGTACTTC.

A remark on this clonotype: One base away lies a much larger clone, so this may be a sequencing read error. The chain links TRBV6-1 to TRBJ1-1; D possibly corresponds to TRBD1 (6 bases). The CDR3 is made up of 14 amino acids. Germline V gives CDR1 MNHNS, CDR2 SASEGT. The V and J ends lost 5 bases and 6 bases respectively, with 16 bases between them. The CDR3 sequence: CASSPRQVRPEAFF. The CDR3 DNA reads TGTGCCAGCAGTCCTAGACAGGTAAGACCTGAAGCTTTCTTT.

Comments on this clonotype: Relative to the germline gene, one junction end is altered; a read error may explain this. The chain combines TRBV4-2 with TRBJ2-2; 7 nucleotides align to TRBD1. This CDR3 has 17 residues. Per the germline V gene, CDR1 is LGHNA and CDR2 is YNFKEQ. CDR3 loop: CASSQELPGQKTGELFF. As DNA, the CDR3 is TGTGCCAGCAGCCAAGAACTACCGGGACAGAAAACCGGGGAGCTATTTTTT.

The CDR3, as DNA: TGTGCCAGCAGCCAAGATGGGGGGGCTGGCGGCTACACCTTC. It translates to CASSQDGGAGGYTF. The chain couples TRBV4-2 to TRBJ1-2; possibly TRBD1 for D (6 bases). The V and J ends lost 0 bases and 8 bases respectively, with 13 bases between them. This CDR3 is built from 14 residues. In germline, CDR1 is LGHNA, CDR2 YNFKEQ.

Comment on this clonotype: A junction end diverges from the germline sequence, so it may reflect a read error. CDR3 region: CASSQVFLRVTEAFF. DNA of the CDR3: TGCGCCAGTAGCCAAGTGTTCCTCAGGGTCACTGAAGCTTTCTTT. The genes are TRBV4-3 and TRBJ1-1; TRBD1 is a possible D gene (5 bases). Germline-derived CDR1 and CDR2 are LGHNA and YSLEER. The CDR3 is made up of 15 amino acids.

At least ten counts were recorded for this clonotype. This chain joins TRBV5-1 and TRBJ2-3; D gene unclear. Trimming left V 3 bases short and J 5 bases short, with 13 bases between. The CDR3 is 14 amino acids. Germline V gene lookup returns CDR1 SGHRS and CDR2 YFSETQ. The CDR3 nucleotides read TGCGCCAGCAGCTCCAAGGGAATAGGAGATACGCAGTATTTT. The encoded protein is CASSSKGIGDTQYF. Full variable domain (rest looked up from reference TRBV5-1 and TRBJ2-3): KAGVTQTPRYLIKTRGQQVTLSCSPISGHRSVSWYQQTPGQGLQFLFEYFSETQRNKGNFPGRFSGRQFSNSRSEMNVSTLELGDSALYLCASSSKGIGDTQYFGPGTRLTVL.

In the case of this clonotype: One junction end does not reproduce the germline sequence, and a read error may be involved. V and J are TRBV24-1 and TRBJ2-5, with 7 positions matching TRBD2. The CDR3 length is 14 residues. Germline values: CDR1 KGHDR, CDR2 SFDVKD. The CDR3 coding sequence is TGTGCCACAAGTGATCGGGGGGATGGGGAGACCAAGTACTTC. Encoded protein: CATSDRGDGETKYF.

This clonotype has ten or more counts. V and J are TRBV5-4 and TRBJ1-4; 7 positions match TRBD1. V lost 3 bases and J lost 8; bases outside the gene matches: 7. The CDR3 runs to 14 residues. Germline loops: CDR1 SGHNT, CDR2 YYREEE (reference sequence). The CDR3, as DNA: TGTGCCAGCAGCTCTGGACAGGAGAACGAAAAACTGTTTTTT. Protein sequence: CASSSGQENEKLFF. Filled out from reference TRBV5-4 and TRBJ1-4, the complete variable domain reads ETGVTQSPTHLIKTRGQQVTLRCSSQSGHNTVSWYQQALGQGPQFIFQYYREEENGRGNFPPRFSGLQFPNYSSELNVNALELDDSALYLCASSSGQENEKLFFGSGTQLSVL.

For this clonotype: A much larger clone is a single base away; this may be a read error. CDR3 DNA sequence: TGTGCCAGCAGCAAGACTATCGGGTATACGCAGTATTTT. Its translation is CASSKTIGYTQYF. The chain couples TRBV6-2 or TRBV6-3 to TRBJ2-3; D is perhaps TRBD2 (5 bases). V gave up 6 bases and J gave up 7 bases, with 14 bases separating them. This CDR3 is 13 amino acids long. CDR1 MNHEY and CDR2 SVGEGT come from the germline V gene.

This clonotype was picked up many times. The V gene is TRBV19, the J gene TRBJ2-5; 8 nucleotides line up with TRBD2. The CDR3 has 17 residues. Trimming took 6 bases from V and 3 from J; bases not matched to a gene: 15. Looked up from germline, CDR1 is LNHDA and CDR2 is SQIVND (reference sequence). The CDR3 coding sequence is TGTGCCAGTAGCCTCCTAGCGGGTCCTGACCATGAAGAGACCCAGTACTTC. It yields the protein CASSLLAGPDHEETQYF.

This clonotype was observed at least ten times. The rearrangement joins TRBV6-1 to TRBJ1-4; D is possibly TRBD1 (6 bases). Trimming took 5 bases from V and 7 from J, leaving 14 bases between them. CDR3 size: 14 residues. The germline gives CDR1 MNHNS, CDR2 SASEGT. The CDR3 reads CASSTGSLGEKLFF. The CDR3, as DNA: TGTGCCAGCAGTACAGGGAGCCTAGGTGAAAAACTGTTTTTT.

This clonotype was detected ten times or more. This rearrangement joins TRBV20-1 to TRBJ2-1; a weak D match, TRBD2 (6 bases). The germline V gene has CDR1 DFQATT and CDR2 SNEGSKA (reference sequence). Between the trimmed V and J ends, which lost 6 bases and 3 bases, there was a span of 12 bases. This CDR3 region has 13 residues. The CDR3 DNA reads as TGCAGTGCAGAGAGTAGCGGCTACAATGAGCAGTTCTTC. Protein sequence: CSAESSGYNEQFF.

Comment on this clonotype: This probably arose from a read error, given a far larger clone one base away. V gene TRBV5-1 combines with J gene TRBJ2-1, with 7 bases aligning to TRBD2. This CDR3 region has 16 residues. Germline values: CDR1 SGHRS, CDR2 YFSETQ. CDR3 coding DNA: TGTGCCAGCAGCTTGGGTGGGACTATCGGGATCGGGGTGCAGTTCTTC. Translation: CASSLGGTIGIGVQFF.

This clonotype came up many times. This chain uses TRBV6-9 with TRBJ1-5; no clear D. The germline gives CDR1 MNHGY, CDR2 SVAAGI. This CDR3 is built from 14 residues. Trimming removed 3 bases at V and 5 bases at J, with 11 bases between. The CDR3 loop reads CASSYYLGYQPQHF. The CDR3 DNA reads as TGTGCCAGCAGTTACTATTTGGGGTATCAGCCCCAGCATTTT.

This clonotype was seen many times. The chain recombines TRBV20-1 with TRBJ2-1; tentative D call: TRBD2 (6 bases). V lost 3 bases and J lost 6, with 9 bases in between. The CDR3 consists of 12 residues. Germline V gene lookup returns CDR1 DFQATT and CDR2 SNEGSKA (reference sequence). CDR3 sequence: CSARGLLNEQFF. CDR3 nucleotide sequence: TGCAGTGCTAGGGGACTCCTCAATGAGCAGTTCTTC.

This clonotype has a handful of counts. A read error may explain this, as a much larger clone is one base away. The rearrangement links TRBV12-5 to TRBJ2-1, with 8 bases aligning to TRBD1. Germline V CDR1 and CDR2: LGHNT, FRNRAP. The trim removed 6 bases at V and 4 bases at J, leaving 5 bases unmatched. The CDR3 loop spans 14 amino acids. CDR3 residues: CASGPGQVYNEQFF. DNA for the CDR3: TGTGCTAGTGGGCCGGGACAGGTATACAATGAGCAGTTCTTC.

This clonotype was detected many times. The gene calls are TRBV3-1 and TRBJ2-6; D gene unclear. There are 17 residues in the CDR3. Trimming pared 0 bases from V and 0 bases from J, leaving 9 bases between. Germline CDR1 is LGHDT and CDR2 is YNNKEL (reference sequence). The CDR3: CASSQDPWYSGANVLTF. In DNA, the CDR3 is TGTGCCAGCAGCCAAGATCCGTGGTACTCTGGGGCCAACGTCCTGACTTTC.

This clonotype was counted between two and nine times. This probably arose from a read error, given a far larger clone one base away. This chain connects TRBV6-9 to TRBJ1-2; weak D call: TRBD1 (5 bases). V gave up 3 bases and J gave up 3 bases, with 11 bases separating them. Germline V lookup: CDR1 MNHGY, CDR2 SVAAGI. The CDR3 has 14 residues. In DNA, the CDR3 is TGTGCCAGCAGTTACCAGGGACGGCACTATGGCTACACCTTC. This gives the protein CASSYQGRHYGYTF.

This chain uses TRBV19 with TRBJ2-1, with 11 nucleotides matching TRBD2. J lost 4 bases, V lost 6 bases, and 8 bases had no gene match. CDR1 and CDR2 (germline): LNHDA, SQIVND (reference sequence). The CDR3 is made up of 16 amino acids. CDR3 amino acids: CASRRSGTSGYNEQFF. In DNA form, the CDR3 reads TGTGCCAGTAGACGCTCCGGGACTAGCGGTTACAATGAGCAGTTCTTC.

In its sample, this clonotype was seen many times. The chain employs TRBV28 and TRBJ2-7, with TRBD2 matching 12 bases. V lost 5 bases, J lost 0 bases, and 2 bases stayed unmatched. The CDR3 spans 15 residues. Germline loops: CDR1 MDHEN, CDR2 SYDVKM. The CDR3 DNA is TGTGCCAGCAGTGGACTAGCGGGAACCTCCTACGAGCAGTACTTC. Amino acids: CASSGLAGTSYEQYF. Using reference TRBV28 and TRBJ2-7 for the parts outside the CDR3, the full variable domain is DVKVTQSSRYLVKRTGEKVFLECVQDMDHENMFWYRQDPGLGLRLIYFSYDVKMKEKGDIPEGYSVSREKKERFSLILESASTNQTSMYLCASSGLAGTSYEQYFGPGTRLTVT.

This clonotype was found many times. This chain links TRBV14 with TRBJ1-2; D call uncertain. This CDR3 comprises 14 residues. Germline V lookup: CDR1 SGHDN, CDR2 FVKESK. In DNA form, the CDR3 reads TGTACAGTACTCATCTCGGGGAGTGGCTATGGCTACACCTTC. It specifies CTVLISGSGYGYTF.

There are many counts of this clonotype. The chain links TRBV5-6 to TRBJ2-5, with a tentative D call TRBD1 (7 bases). The CDR3 sequence is 14 residues long. Germline V CDR1 and CDR2: SGHDT, YYEEEE. V lost 4 bases and J lost 5, with 15 bases in between. CDR3: CASSTVSGGETQYF. CDR3 DNA sequence: TGTGCCAGCAGCACCGTCTCAGGGGGGGAGACCCAGTACTTC.

Of note for this clonotype: This is likely an artifact of a read error, given a far larger clone one base away. CDR3: CASSLFSSGRAADTQYF. CDR3 coding DNA: TGTGCCAGCAGTCTATTTTCTAGCGGGAGGGCCGCAGATACGCAGTATTTT. The chain combines TRBV6-8 with TRBJ2-3; TRBD2 agrees at 12 bases. V lost 5 bases to trimming and J lost 4 bases; unmatched junction nucleotides: 10. Germline assignment: CDR1 MNHGY and CDR2 SAAAGT. This CDR3 region has 17 residues.

This clonotype was seen ten or more times. Lacking the conserved final phenylalanine or tryptophan, this CDR3 likely reflects a read error. The J gene is TRBJ1-2, the V gene TRBV28; D gene uncertain. CDR1 is MDHEN and CDR2 is SYDVKM in the germline V gene. The CDR3 has 14 residues. V was pared by 3 bases and J by 2 bases, with 10 bases between. CDR3 protein: CASSLYKQNYGYTY. CDR3 nucleotide sequence: TGTGCCAGCAGTTTGTACAAACAAAACTATGGCTACACCTAC.

This clonotype was counted many times. V and J are TRBV7-2 and TRBJ1-1, with D unresolved. Trimming shortened V by 5 bases and J by 6 bases, and 13 bases separated the two germline ends. CDR3 size: 13 residues. Germline assignment: CDR1 SGHTA and CDR2 FQGNSA. CDR3 sequence (DNA): TGTGCCAGCAGCCTAGGGTCCGTAGCTGAAGCTTTCTTT. The encoded protein is CASSLGSVAEAFF.

The chain combines TRBV12-5 with TRBJ2-1, with D maybe TRBD1 (5 bases). V lost 6 bases and J lost 11, with 17 bases in between. This CDR3 spans 13 amino acids. Germline CDR1 is LGHNT and CDR2 is FRNRAP. CDR3 sequence (DNA): TGTGCTAGTGGCCCGACAGTCTTGTGGAAGCAGTTCTTC. Protein sequence: CASGPTVLWKQFF.

This clonotype occurred many times. This chain joins TRBV11-3 and TRBJ2-7; 8 bases fit TRBD2. Germline CDR1 SGHNT, CDR2 YENEEA. The V gene end was trimmed by 5 bases and the J gene end by 7 bases; junction bases not matched to a gene: 16. The CDR3 loop spans 16 amino acids. DNA of the CDR3: TGTGCCAGCAGCCCGTATTCACCGGGACTAGGGCTTGAGCAGTACTTC. Translated, it gives CASSPYSPGLGLEQYF. The full variable domain, in which reference TRBV11-3 and TRBJ2-7 provide the parts outside the CDR3, is EAGVVQSPRYKIIEKKQPVAFWCNPISGHNTLYWYLQNLGQGPELLIRYENEEAVDDSQLPKDRFSAERLKGVDSTLKIQPAELGDSAVYLCASSPYSPGLGLEQYFGPGTRLTVT.

With respect to this clonotype: One end of the junction fails to match germline, which may point to a read error. This rearrangement joins TRBV6-2 or TRBV6-3 to TRBJ2-2; 9 bases match TRBD2. The CDR3 has 17 residues. Germline V gene data show CDR1 as MNHEY and CDR2 as SVGEGT. CDR3 bases: TGTGCCAGCAGTTGGGCACTAGCGGGTCTCAACACCGGTGAGCTATTTTTT. Residues: CASSWALAGLNTGELFF.

This clonotype occurred a few times. The rearrangement uses TRBV10-3 and TRBJ1-4; possibly TRBD1 for D (6 bases). V gave up 10 bases and J gave up 6 bases, with 12 bases separating them. The CDR3 covers 12 residues. Germline loops: CDR1 ENHRY, CDR2 SYGVKD. DNA for the CDR3: TGTGCCACCCAGGGGCATGATGAAAAACTGTTTTTT. As protein: CATQGHDEKLFF.